This TCR beta chain came from a study of response to subunit inactivated influenza vaccine. TCRdb re-called the RT-PCR reads through MiXCR, storing one row per CDR3 protein. The sample has 650,000 to 800,000 distinct CDR3 sequences, 11% to 15% seen once; the top ten hold 6% to 7%. The J segment lost 4 bases and the V segment lost 3 bases, leaving 10 bases of the junction unmatched. Looked up from germline, CDR1 is DFQATT and CDR2 is SNEGSKA (reference sequence). The CDR3 is 18 amino acids. The sequences come from PBMCs from blood, collected approximately 15 days before vaccination. J is TRBJ2-3 and V is TRBV20-1, with 16 bases lining up with TRBD2. The sequence was obtained from a man aged 45-65 years who received an inactivated influenza vaccine. CDR3 sequence reads: CSASGQGLAGGRADTQYF. In DNA form, the CDR3 reads TGCAGTGCTAGTGGACAGGGACTAGCGGGAGGGCGTGCAGATACGCAGTATTTT.